What follows describes a single T cell receptor (beta chain). No cognate antigen has been identified for it. One base away there is no much larger clone; base qualities are not given. In the paper's terms, the time point label means: week 11, during vaccination. Each vaccine dose, consisting of 300 ug of a 20-mer mutant IDH1 peptide in Montanide, was administered subcutaneously with topical imiquimod. The donors had newly diagnosed IDH1-mutant astrocytomas of WHO grade 3 or 4 that showed loss of nuclear ATRX. The samples were drawn from NOA16, a multicentre, single-arm, open-label phase I trial in Germany that tested a mutant IDH1 peptide vaccine in humans for the first time. Genomic DNA for TCRB sequencing was extracted from EDTA blood using the DNeasy Blood and Tissue Kit. Based on the germline V gene (reference sequence), the CDR1 and CDR2 sequences are LNHDA and SQIVND. The CDR3 holds 14 amino acids from the cysteine to the phenylalanine. Just CDR3 DNA is preserved here, 42 bases in frame from base 1. V loses 2 bases of germline sequence and J loses 0 bases, and the interval between the two ends is 7 bases.

The entry originates in a study of a mutant IDH1 vaccine in newly diagnosed glioma (dated by TCRdb to the early 2020s). For context, the study as a whole: Patients received eight vaccinations in weeks 1, 3, 5, 7, 11, 15, 19 and 23, corresponding to visits V03 through V10. Of the approximately 29 treated patients, around 62% were male and around 40% were female, and a mean age of roughly 41 years was recorded. Peripheral blood was collected at six visits: V03 (baseline), V05, V07, V10, V12 and V13. For exploratory analyses, some 24 treated patients had longitudinal TCRB deep sequencing done wherever samples were available. Vaccination started 4-6 weeks after radiotherapy alone, or was given together with temozolomide cycles in the groups whose treatment included chemotherapy. Prior to enrollment, standard therapy consisting of radiotherapy alone, temozolomide alone, or radiochemotherapy with temozolomide had been administered to patients, with the combination being received by most patients. General conclusions and limits of the study: Changes in the top peripheral T cell clonotypes picked up by TCRB sequencing did not appear to be linked to pseudoprogression. Immune responses induced by the vaccine were seen in over 80% of patients across multiple MHC alleles. The authors noted that analyses of patient blood samples could not be reproduced because of sample limitations. PBMC samples for TCRB deep sequencing were selected based on availability.

Libraries were constructed by the immunoSEQ multiplex PCR assay. Following the manufacturer's protocol, the hsTCRB Kit was used to amplify rearranged TCR beta chain sequences. An Illumina MiSeq was used to sequence the TCRB libraries. Turning to the authors' computational methods: The proprietary platform of the kit vendor was used for demultiplexing, trimming and gene mapping. This immuneACCESS table, as held by TCRdb, lists in-frame sequences with V and J called but not all clones. Of the missing ones, under half trace to an unresolved V gene in checked studies; the others have no known cause. V, J and clone size derive from that table, while D and trimming were established from the DNA sequence. The sample data list 20,000 to 30,000 clones, and approximately 79% of these were observed just once. 6.5% to 9% of the sample lies in the top ten.

The clonotype originates from a middle-aged man with glioma. The material sequenced was PBMCs, taken from a glioma patient whose treatment included an IDH1 peptide vaccine. Recombination connected TRBV19 to TRBJ1-1; no D gene can be assigned with confidence. CDR3 sequence: CASSITYLNTEAFF. The DNA sequence is TGTGCCAGTAGTATAACTTACCTGAACACTGAAGCTTTCTTT.